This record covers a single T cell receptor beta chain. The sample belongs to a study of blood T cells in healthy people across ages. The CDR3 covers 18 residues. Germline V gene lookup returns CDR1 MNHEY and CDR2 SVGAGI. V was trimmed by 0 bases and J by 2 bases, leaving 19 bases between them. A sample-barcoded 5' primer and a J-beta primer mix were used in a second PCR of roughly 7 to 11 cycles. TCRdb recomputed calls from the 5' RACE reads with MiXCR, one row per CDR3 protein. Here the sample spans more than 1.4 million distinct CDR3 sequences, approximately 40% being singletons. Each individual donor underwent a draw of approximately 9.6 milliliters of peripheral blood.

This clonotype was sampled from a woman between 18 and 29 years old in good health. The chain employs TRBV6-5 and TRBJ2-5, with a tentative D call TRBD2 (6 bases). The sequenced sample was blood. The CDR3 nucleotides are TGTGCCAGCAGTTACTCGGCCACGAAGGAGACTAGACAAGAGACCCAGTACTTC. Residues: CASSYSATKETRQETQYF.